This T cell receptor beta chain was captured by sequencing in a study of shared clonotypes between healthy human individuals. CD45RO-negative CD8 cells positively selected for CCR7 made up the naive population, which excluded terminally differentiated effector memory CD45RA+ cells. Profiling relied on immunoSEQ multiplex PCR, and the TCRdb table lists in-frame clones only, not all of them. This repertoire shows around 1.9 million clones, about 92% found once; its top ten account for approximately 1.7%. J was trimmed by 3 bases and V by 4 bases; bases with no gene match: 4. CDR1 and CDR2 (germline): SGHTA, FQGNSA. The CDR3 consists of 17 residues.

The chain uses TRBV7-2 and TRBJ2-3, with 16 bases that match TRBD2. This clonotype was obtained from a man between 18 and 29 years old in good health. Some clones in this sample may be carry-over from other donors' samples. What was sequenced was naive CD8+ T cells from PBMCs. CDR3 nucleotides: TGTGCCAGCAGCTGGGGACTAGCGGGAGGGCCAACAGATACGCAGTATTTT. Translated: CASSWGLAGGPTDTQYF.